This TCR beta chain was recovered during a study of blood T cell repertoires in COVID-19. Background on the study: From the United States, Italy and Spain came samples of acute and convalescent COVID-19. From T cells, B-cell-depleted T cells, or PBMCs came the material, which was cDNA or gDNA.

Original handling: For nucleated cells, counts were estimated from reference gene primer amplification. Data came from immunoSEQ multiplex PCR; TCRdb stores just in-frame clones and leaves some out. V and J calls and clone size are given by that table; D and trimming were obtained from the DNA. The repertoire consists of fewer than 250,000 clones, with about four fifths occurring once and the leading ten covering approximately 8%. There are 14 residues in the CDR3. Trimming took off 1 base at V and 5 bases at J, with 11 bases between the two ends. Germline lookup yields CDR1 SGHAT and CDR2 FQNNGV. The chain uses TRBV11-2 and TRBJ1-1; D may be TRBD1 (6 bases). The clonotype originates from a woman in her forties or fifties with active or convalescent COVID-19. Sequencing used peripheral blood. CDR3 residues: CASSLVGRGTEAFF. CDR3 sequence (DNA): TGTGCCAGCAGCTTAGTAGGCAGGGGTACTGAAGCTTTCTTT. Complete variable domain (other parts from reference TRBV11-2 and TRBJ1-1): EAGVAQSPRYKIIEKRQSVAFWCNPISGHATLYWYQQILGQGPKLLIQFQNNGVVDDSQLPKDRFSAERLKGVDSTLKIQPAKLEDSAVYLCASSLVGRGTEAFFGQGTRLTVV.